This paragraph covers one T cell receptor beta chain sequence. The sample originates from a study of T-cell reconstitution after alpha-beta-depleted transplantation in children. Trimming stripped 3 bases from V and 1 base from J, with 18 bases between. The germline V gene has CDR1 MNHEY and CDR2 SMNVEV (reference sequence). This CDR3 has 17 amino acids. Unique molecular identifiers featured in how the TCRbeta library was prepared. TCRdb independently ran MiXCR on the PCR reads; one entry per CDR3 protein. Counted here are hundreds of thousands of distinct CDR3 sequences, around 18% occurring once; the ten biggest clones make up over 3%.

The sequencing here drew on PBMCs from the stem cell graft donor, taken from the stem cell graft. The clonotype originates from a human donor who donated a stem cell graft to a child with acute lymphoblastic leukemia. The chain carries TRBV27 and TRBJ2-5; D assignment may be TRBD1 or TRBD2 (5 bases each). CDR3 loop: CASSLRVGVLGQETQYF. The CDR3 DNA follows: TGTGCCAGCAGTTTGCGTGTGGGGGTCTTGGGCCAAGAGACCCAGTACTTC.